Each of the 24 T cell receptor beta chains below was sequenced from the same sample in a study of T cells after yellow fever vaccination. Each CDR3 protein gets one entry after TCRdb re-called the 5' RACE reads with MiXCR. The table shows 450,000 to 550,000 distinct CDR3 sequences, with less than 25% occurring only once. The source was PBMCs, collected 21 days after the first yellow fever vaccination. The receptors come from a man aged 18 to 30 who received the YFV17D yellow fever vaccine.

This clonotype was seen ten or more times. This chain joins TRBV9 and TRBJ2-7; D ambiguous. CDR1 is SGDLS, CDR2 YYNGEE, per germline. This CDR3 spans 13 amino acids. V lost 2 bases to trimming and J lost 0 bases, with 6 bases between them. The CDR3 spells CASSVGSSYEQYF. For the CDR3, the DNA is TGTGCCAGCAGCGTTGGCAGCTCCTACGAGCAGTACTTC.

The chain recombines TRBV18 with TRBJ2-3; TRBD2 agrees at 15 bases. The V gene's germline CDR1 is KGHSH and CDR2 LQKENI. The CDR3 consists of 16 residues. Losses at the gene ends were 6 bases for V and 6 bases for J; bases not matched to a gene: 7. Written as DNA, the CDR3 is TGTGCCAGCTCGACGGGGACTAGCGGGGGGCCCGATACGCAGTATTTT. Its translation: CASSTGTSGGPDTQYF. Full variable domain (outside the CDR3, taken from reference TRBV18 and TRBJ2-3): NAGVMQNPRHLVRRRGQEARLRCSPMKGHSHVYWYRQLPEEGLKFMVYLQKENIIDESGMPKERFSAEFPKEGPSILRIQQVVRGDSAAYFCASSTGTSGGPDTQYFGPGTRLTVL.

This clonotype was seen a few times. V is TRBV7-2 and J is TRBJ1-2; D gene ambiguous. Germline CDR1 and CDR2: SGHTA and FQGNSA. CDR3 size: 16 residues. Trimming removed 0 bases from V and 8 bases from J, with 19 bases in between. As DNA, the CDR3 is TGTGCCAGCAGCTTAGCCACAGCATTAAAAGTCGGCGGCTACACCTTC. Protein product: CASSLATALKVGGYTF.

The V and J genes are TRBV12-3 or TRBV12-4 and TRBJ2-3; 12 nucleotides line up with TRBD2. This CDR3 is 17 amino acids long. V lost 7 bases to trimming and J lost 2 bases; unmatched junction nucleotides: 10. The CDR3 coding sequence is TGTGCCAGCACCCGACTAGCGGGGGTCCATCTCACAGATACGCAGTATTTT. This gives the protein CASTRLAGVHLTDTQYF.

This clonotype was picked up a small number of times. The chain links TRBV7-2 to TRBJ1-5, with 9 bases aligning to TRBD1. Germline values: CDR1 SGHTA, CDR2 FQGNSA. The CDR3 sequence is 16 residues long. The J segment lost 3 bases and the V segment lost 5 bases, leaving 8 bases of the junction unmatched. The CDR3 is CASSRLGQGNNQPQHF. The CDR3 bases are TGTGCCAGCAGCCGACTAGGACAGGGGAACAATCAGCCCCAGCATTTT.

This clonotype has ten or more counts. The chain links TRBV5-1 to TRBJ2-2; 11 nucleotides match TRBD2. The CDR3 has 16 residues. Looked up from germline, CDR1 is SGHRS and CDR2 is YFSETQ. Trimming at V came to 4 bases and at J to 0 bases, leaving 2 bases not matched to a gene. CDR3 DNA sequence: TGCGCCAGCAGCGTACTAGCGGGAGCGAACACCGGGGAGCTGTTTTTT. Translating it yields CASSVLAGANTGELFF.

This chain uses TRBV11-2 with TRBJ2-3, with 13 bases aligning to TRBD2. This CDR3 has 18 residues. Germline CDR1 SGHAT, CDR2 FQNNGV. With V trimmed by 2 bases and J by 1 base, 6 bases remained unmatched. The CDR3 sequence: CASSLTSGGVVGTDTQYF. The CDR3 DNA reads as TGTGCCAGCAGCTTAACTAGCGGGGGGGTCGTGGGCACAGATACGCAGTATTTT.

As concerns this clonotype: At one end the junction does not follow the germline gene, possibly because of a read error. The V gene is TRBV7-2, the J gene TRBJ1-4; TRBD1 is a possible D gene (6 bases). The CDR3 contains 13 residues. Germline assignment: CDR1 SGHTA and CDR2 FQGNSA. The CDR3 here is CASSLSRGEKLFF. The CDR3 DNA sequence: TGTGCTAGCAGCTTATCCAGGGGTGAAAAACTGTTTTTT.

The sample holds a few counts of this clonotype. The rearrangement links TRBV5-4 to TRBJ2-4, with D perhaps TRBD2 (6 bases). Looked up from germline, CDR1 is SGHNT and CDR2 is YYREEE (reference sequence). This CDR3 comprises 13 residues. Trimming removed 1 base at V and 5 bases at J, with 7 bases between. This CDR3 is CASSLWGENIQYF. CDR3 coding DNA: TGTGCCAGCAGCTTGTGGGGGGAAAACATTCAGTACTTC.

This clonotype was seen more than once but under ten times. The genes are TRBV24-1 and TRBJ2-3, with a possible D match to TRBD2 (5 bases). CDR3 length equals 15 residues. V lost 1 base and J lost 6, with 13 bases in between. Germline V lookup: CDR1 KGHDR, CDR2 SFDVKD. The CDR3 region has the DNA TGTGCCACCAGTGATTTACGGACTTCAATGGATACGCAGTATTTT. Translation: CATSDLRTSMDTQYF.

A few counts support this clonotype. The chain is built from TRBV20-1 and TRBJ2-1; 7 positions match TRBD2. Germline V gene lookup returns CDR1 DFQATT and CDR2 SNEGSKA (reference sequence). This CDR3 is built from 14 residues. V shed 6 bases, J shed 0 bases, and the junction held 5 bases outside the gene matches. In DNA form, the CDR3 reads TGCAGTGCCCCTCGCGGGGGCTCCTACAATGAGCAGTTCTTC. Encoded protein: CSAPRGGSYNEQFF.

CDR3: CASSYDGAHTDTQYF. CDR3 bases: TGCGCCAGCAGCTATGACGGGGCCCACACAGATACGCAGTATTTT. This chain connects TRBV5-1 to TRBJ2-3; D possibly uses TRBD1 or TRBD2 (5 bases each). There are 15 residues in the CDR3. Trimming pared 3 bases from V and 2 bases from J, leaving 13 bases between. Per the germline V gene, CDR1 is SGHRS and CDR2 is YFSETQ.

The chain is built from TRBV7-2 and TRBJ2-1, with 9 nucleotides matching TRBD2. The CDR3 is 15 amino acids. Germline V lookup: CDR1 SGHTA, CDR2 FQGNSA. Trimming took 7 bases from V and 4 from J; bases not matched to a gene: 8. CDR3 in DNA: TGTGCCAGCAACGGTGGCGGGGGGGTATACAATGAGCAGTTCTTC. This codes for CASNGGGGVYNEQFF.

The sample holds a few counts of this clonotype. The chain couples TRBV5-1 to TRBJ1-2; D is unclear. V was shortened by 4 bases and J by 2 bases, with 12 bases between the two germline ends. Germline V CDR1 and CDR2: SGHRS, YFSETQ. This CDR3 spans 14 amino acids. CDR3 amino acids: CASSPEPGNYGYTF. As DNA, the CDR3 is TGCGCCAGCAGCCCGGAGCCGGGAAACTATGGCTACACCTTC.

The rearrangement joins TRBV7-2 to TRBJ2-5, with D possibly being TRBD1 (6 bases). Trimming shortened V by 5 bases and J by 1 base, and 11 bases separated the two germline ends. The CDR3 runs 14 residues. The V gene's germline CDR1 is SGHTA and CDR2 FQGNSA. The CDR3 spells CASSLRQAQETQYF. The CDR3 DNA sequence: TGTGCCAGCAGCCTCCGACAGGCCCAAGAGACCCAGTACTTC.

This clonotype was counted between two and nine times. The chain uses TRBV4-1 and TRBJ1-2; D might be TRBD1 (5 bases). The length of the CDR3 is 16 residues. Trimming cost V 3 bases and J 1 base, with 15 bases left between them. Germline loops: CDR1 MGHRA, CDR2 YSYEKL. CDR3 loop: CASSHYQGRSNYGYTF. DNA of the CDR3: TGCGCCAGCAGCCATTACCAGGGACGGAGTAACTATGGCTACACCTTC.

This chain uses TRBV14 with TRBJ2-5; TRBD1 is a possible D gene (6 bases). The CDR3 is made up of 11 amino acids. Germline CDR1 reads SGHDN; CDR2 reads FVKESK. V was pared by 8 bases and J by 5 bases, with 9 bases between. The CDR3 here is CASARGETQYF. CDR3 bases: TGTGCCAGCGCCAGGGGTGAGACCCAGTACTTC.

The chain carries TRBV6-2 or TRBV6-3 and TRBJ1-5; weak D call: TRBD1 (5 bases). This CDR3 has 13 amino acids. V was cut by 8 bases and J by 5 bases, with 13 bases left in between. The germline CDR1 and CDR2 sequences are MNHEY and SVGEGT. The CDR3 nucleotides read TGTGCCAGCTCCGACAGCGCTGATCAGCCCCAGCATTTT. Translating it yields CASSDSADQPQHF.

This clonotype was seen repeatedly, ten times or more. CDR3 DNA: TGTGCCAGCAGTGATGCAACCATTCGGTCGACCCAGGCTCAGCCCCAGCATTTT. Residues: CASSDATIRSTQAQPQHF. The rearrangement joins TRBV6-1 to TRBJ1-5; D ambiguous. Trimming left V 3 bases short and J 6 bases short, with 24 bases between. CDR3 size: 18 residues. CDR1 is MNHNS and CDR2 is SASEGT in the germline V gene.

This clonotype has ten or more counts. The chain carries TRBV6-1 and TRBJ1-2, with D possibly being TRBD1 (6 bases). V was cut by 3 bases and J by 4 bases, with 9 bases left in between. The germline V gene encodes CDR1 MNHNS and CDR2 SASEGT. The CDR3 is 13 residues long. The DNA of the CDR3 is TGTGCCAGCAGTGAGGACAGAGGCTATGGCTACACCTTC. This sequence encodes CASSEDRGYGYTF.

This chain joins TRBV3-1 and TRBJ1-1; a weak D match, TRBD1 (5 bases). CDR3 size: 13 residues. Trimming took off 4 bases at V and 3 bases at J, with 9 bases between the two ends. The germline V gene has CDR1 LGHDT and CDR2 YNNKEL (reference sequence). DNA for the CDR3: TGTGCCAGCAGCCGGGGGGGTTACACTGAAGCTTTCTTT. Its translation: CASSRGGYTEAFF.

CDR3 bases: TGTGCCAGCAGTATCGACCATCACAATCAGCCCCAGCATTTT. It yields the protein CASSIDHHNQPQHF. V and J are TRBV12-3 or TRBV12-4 and TRBJ1-5, with D unclear. V was pared by 5 bases and J by 3 bases, with 11 bases between. The CDR3 covers 14 residues.

CDR3 nucleotide sequence: TGTGCCAGCAGTTTGGCGGCAGGATTGTCCAAGCAGTACGTC. Encoded protein: CASSLAAGLSKQYV. The chain has TRBV28 and TRBJ2-7, with no clear D. Trimming left V 3 bases short and J 8 bases short, with 17 bases between. Germline-derived CDR1 and CDR2 are MDHEN and SYDVKM. The CDR3 sequence is 14 residues long.

This clonotype occurred a few times. V is TRBV12-3 or TRBV12-4 and J is TRBJ1-6, with D possibly being TRBD1 (5 bases). Trimming stripped 6 bases from V and 6 bases from J, with 12 bases between. The CDR3 consists of 14 residues. The CDR3 sequence: CASSPTATNSPLHF. CDR3 in DNA: TGTGCCAGCAGCCCGACAGCCACTAATTCACCCCTCCACTTT.